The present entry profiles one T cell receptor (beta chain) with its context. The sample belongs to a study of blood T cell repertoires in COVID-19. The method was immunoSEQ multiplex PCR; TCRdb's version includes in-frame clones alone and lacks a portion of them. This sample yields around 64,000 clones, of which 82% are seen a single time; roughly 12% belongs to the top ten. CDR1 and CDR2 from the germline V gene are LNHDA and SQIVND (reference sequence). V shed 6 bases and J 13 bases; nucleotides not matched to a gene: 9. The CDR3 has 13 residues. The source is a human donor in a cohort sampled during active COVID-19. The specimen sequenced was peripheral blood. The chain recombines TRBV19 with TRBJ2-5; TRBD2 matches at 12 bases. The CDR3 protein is CASRSGTSGPMYF. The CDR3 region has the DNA TGTGCCAGTAGATCCGGGACTAGCGGGCCAATGTACTTC.